This T cell receptor beta chain was profiled in a study of blood T cell repertoires in COVID-19. Study at large: Some COVID-19 samples were acute and others convalescent; all came from the United States, Italy and Spain. PBMCs, B-cell-depleted T cells, or T cells were the source of the cDNA or gDNA that made up the material.

Germline CDR1 is KGHDR and CDR2 is SFDVKD. V dropped 4 bases and J dropped 0 bases, with 14 bases sitting between them. This CDR3 is 17 amino acids long. TCRdb's copy holds only in-frame clones and misses some; the assay was immunoSEQ multiplex PCR. The profile shows approximately 70,000 clones, more than 85% of them singletons. The rearrangement links TRBV24-1 to TRBJ2-2, with a weak D call TRBD2 (5 bases). The sequencing input was peripheral blood. The sequence was collected from a human donor with active COVID-19. The donor label of this sample is uncertain. For the CDR3, the DNA is TGTGCCACCAGTGACCCGTTCGGGAAAGCGAACACCGGGGAGCTGTTTTTT. The encoded protein is CATSDPFGKANTGELFF.